Detailed here is one TCR beta chain. Trimming removed 2 bases from V and 0 bases from J, with 14 bases in between. This CDR3 has 17 amino acids. Germline CDR1 reads ENHRY; CDR2 reads SYGVKD. The data derive from a study of PD-L1 blockade in urothelial cancer. Study information: Blood analyses occurred 3 weeks (second dose) and 6 weeks post treatment start.

Locally advanced or metastatic urothelial carcinoma was present in patients. Profiling relied on immunoSEQ multiplex PCR, and the TCRdb table lists in-frame clones only, not all of them. The data hold 50,000 or so clones, with roughly 84% observed a single time. Here the sequenced sample was PBMCs, taken around atezolizumab (anti-PD-L1) treatment. The TCR originated in a man in his forties or fifties with urothelial cancer. The chain links TRBV10-3 to TRBJ1-3, with D possibly being TRBD1 (5 bases). The CDR3 here is CAISEGGTDYSGNTIYF. CDR3 DNA: TGTGCCATCAGTGAGGGGGGGACGGACTACTCTGGAAACACCATATATTTT.